The 27 T cell receptor beta chains listed next were all sequenced from one sample in a study of blood T cell repertoires in COVID-19. Here immunoSEQ multiplex PCR was the method, and the copy in TCRdb shows in-frame clones only, minus some. The profile shows more than 200,000 clones, over 80% of them singletons. Sequenced input: peripheral blood. These receptors were taken from a man in his forties or fifties with acute or convalescent COVID-19.

The rearrangement links TRBV28 to TRBJ1-1, with a possible D match to TRBD1 (5 bases). CDR3 size: 16 residues. CDR1 MDHEN and CDR2 SYDVKM come from the germline V gene. Trimming shortened V by 3 bases and J by 4 bases, and 18 bases separated the two germline ends. The CDR3 protein is CASSFGTEGSGTEAFF. DNA for the CDR3: TGTGCCAGCAGTTTCGGGACTGAAGGCTCCGGCACTGAAGCTTTCTTT.

The V gene is TRBV5-1, the J gene TRBJ2-4; 8 nucleotides line up with TRBD2. Trimming cost V 4 bases and J 2 bases; bases outside gene matches: 20. Germline V gene sequence: CDR1 SGHRS, CDR2 YFSETQ. The CDR3 is 20 residues long. Here the CDR3 reads CASSPRPKRERRGSKNIQYF. In nucleotides, the CDR3 is TGCGCCAGCAGCCCTCGCCCCAAGCGGGAGAGGAGGGGGTCCAAAAACATTCAGTACTTC.

The rearrangement uses TRBV19 and TRBJ2-1; maybe TRBD2 (8 bases). V lost 5 bases to trimming and J lost 9 bases, with 29 bases between them. In germline, CDR1 is LNHDA, CDR2 SQIVND (reference sequence). CDR3 length: 18 amino acids. CDR3 sequence (DNA): TGTGCCAGTAGTGCAGGGGGGAGCGGGAGTCAATCCACAATTGAGCAGTTCTTC. Amino acid sequence: CASSAGGSGSQSTIEQFF.

The chain employs TRBV7-3 and TRBJ1-1; 8 bases are a match to TRBD1. Germline CDR1 and CDR2: SGHTA and FQGTGA. The V and J ends lost 5 bases and 3 bases, in that order; junction bases with no gene match: 8. The CDR3 has 15 residues. The CDR3 coding sequence is TGTGCCAGCAGCGTATCCCAGGGGGCCTACACTGAAGCTTTCTTT. It translates to CASSVSQGAYTEAFF.

The chain carries TRBV3-1 (or the pseudogene TRBV3-2) and TRBJ1-1, with TRBD1 as a possible D gene (6 bases). Germline values: CDR1 LGHDT, CDR2 YNNKEL (reference sequence). CDR3 length: 15 residues. The V and J ends lost 0 bases and 10 bases respectively, with 18 bases between them. CDR3 nucleotide sequence: TGTGCCAGCAGCCAAGATTTGGGGCCGGGGGGCAGAGCTTTCTTT. This encodes CASSQDLGPGGRAFF.

The table lists this clone with a count of one. The J gene is TRBJ1-6, the V gene TRBV18, with 10 bases lining up with TRBD1. Germline CDR1 and CDR2: KGHSH and LQKENI. The CDR3 covers 16 residues. J gave up 6 bases and V 5 bases, and 7 bases lay outside the gene matches. For the CDR3, the DNA is TGTGCCAGCTCAGAGAGACAGGGGGCGAGTAATTCACCCCTCCACTTT. It specifies CASSERQGASNSPLHF.

This sequence joins TRBV7-8 and TRBJ2-7; D might be TRBD1 (5 bases). The V end was cut by 5 bases, the J end by 0 bases, with 8 bases between. This CDR3 contains 13 residues. Germline V gene sequence: CDR1 SGHVS, CDR2 FQNEAQ. CDR3 nucleotides: TGTGCCAGCAGCCCAGGGCCCTCCTACGAGCAGTACTTC. The encoded protein is CASSPGPSYEQYF.

The chain recombines TRBV10-3 with TRBJ1-4; 8 bases are shared with TRBD1. This CDR3 has 15 residues. The germline gives CDR1 ENHRY, CDR2 SYGVKD. V lost 0 bases to trimming and J lost 4 bases; unmatched junction nucleotides: 1. CDR3 in amino acids: CAISESGQVNEKLFF. The CDR3 region has the DNA TGTGCCATCAGTGAGTCGGGACAGGTTAATGAAAAACTGTTTTTT.

The chain is built from TRBV7-8 and TRBJ2-2; 11 nucleotides match TRBD2. With V trimmed by 4 bases and J by 5 bases, 9 bases remained unmatched. Germline V gene lookup returns CDR1 SGHVS and CDR2 FQNEAQ. The CDR3 contains 17 residues. CDR3 loop: CASSWVLAGDSTGELFF. The CDR3 nucleotides read TGTGCCAGCAGCTGGGTACTAGCGGGAGATAGTACCGGGGAGCTGTTTTTT. The full variable domain, its missing parts supplied by reference TRBV7-8 and TRBJ2-2, is GAGVSQSPRYKVAKRGQDVALRCDPISGHVSLFWYQQALGQGPEFLTYFQNEAQLDKSGLPSDRFFAERPEGSVSTLKIQRTQQEDSAVYLCASSWVLAGDSTGELFFGEGSRLTVL.

The J gene is TRBJ1-2, the V gene TRBV19, with D uncertain. The germline V gene encodes CDR1 LNHDA and CDR2 SQIVND (reference sequence). V was shortened by 4 bases and J by 0 bases, with 9 bases between the two germline ends. CDR3 length: 14 amino acids. This chain's CDR3 is CASSKAETNYGYTF. Here the CDR3 DNA reads TGTGCCAGTAGTAAAGCGGAGACTAACTATGGCTACACCTTC.

In its sample, this clone was seen a few times. V and J are TRBV7-9 and TRBJ2-7; 13 bases match TRBD2. The CDR3 runs 15 residues. Germline loops: CDR1 SEHNR, CDR2 FQNEAQ (reference sequence). V lost 3 bases to trimming and J lost 2 bases; unmatched junction nucleotides: 1. The CDR3 region has the DNA TGTGCCAGCAGCTTCGGGACTAGCGGGACCTACGAGCAGTACTTC. This sequence encodes CASSFGTSGTYEQYF.

As DNA, the CDR3 is TGTGCCAGCAGTCCCCCTGAGCGGAACACTGAAGCTTTCTTT. Encoded protein: CASSPPERNTEAFF. The gene calls are TRBV27 and TRBJ1-1; D unclear. This CDR3 is built from 14 residues. The germline CDR1 and CDR2 sequences are MNHEY and SMNVEV (reference sequence). V lost 5 bases to trimming and J lost 1 base, with 11 bases between them.

This clone has just one count. CDR3 loop: CASSTTAGWGTYEQYF. Written as DNA, the CDR3 is TGTGCCAGTAGTACAACAGCGGGATGGGGAACCTACGAGCAGTACTTC. J is TRBJ2-7 and V is TRBV19, with 7 bases lining up with TRBD2. The ends lost 4 bases at V and 2 bases at J; junction bases unmatched: 11. Germline assignment: CDR1 LNHDA and CDR2 SQIVND (reference sequence). The CDR3 covers 16 residues.

V usage is TRBV21-1 and J usage is TRBJ2-1; the listed D gene, TRBD2, was not tested against the DNA. TRBV21-1 is assigned pseudogene status. This CDR3 spans 15 amino acids. The CDR3, as DNA: TGTGCCAGCAGCAAACTAGCGGAGGCCTACAATGAGCAGTTCTTC. Its translation: CASSKLAEAYNEQFF.

This clone was seen only a few times. The chain links TRBV7-9 to TRBJ1-2; weak D call: TRBD1 (5 bases). CDR1 is SEHNR and CDR2 is FQNEAQ in the germline V gene (reference sequence). Trimming removed 2 bases at V and 5 bases at J, with 12 bases between. There are 14 residues in the CDR3. CDR3 protein: CASSLQGLLYGYTF. The CDR3 DNA reads as TGTGCCAGCAGCTTACAGGGCCTTTTATATGGCTACACCTTC.

J is TRBJ2-3 and V is TRBV6-4; tentatively, D is TRBD1 (5 bases). Germline lookup yields CDR1 MRHNA and CDR2 SNTAGT. Trimming removed 0 bases from V and 8 bases from J, with 12 bases in between. The length of the CDR3 is 14 residues. The CDR3 DNA sequence: TGTGCCAGCAGTGACTCCATTGGGGCGTCTACGCAGTATTTT. Protein: CASSDSIGASTQYF.

This chain joins TRBV16 and TRBJ1-5; the match to TRBD1 covers 9 bases. CDR1 and CDR2 (germline): KGHSY, FQNENV. The V gene end was trimmed by 6 bases and the J gene end by 7 bases; junction bases not matched to a gene: 7. This CDR3 has 14 residues. CDR3 sequence: CASRSDRGKQPQHF. The CDR3 bases are TGTGCCAGCAGGTCAGACAGGGGGAAGCAGCCCCAGCATTTT. Using reference TRBV16 and TRBJ1-5 for the parts outside the CDR3, the full variable domain is GEEVAQTPKHLVRGEGQKAKLYCAPIKGHSYVFWYQQVLKNEFKFLISFQNENVFDETGMPKERFSAKCLPNSPCSLEIQATKLEDSAVYFCASRSDRGKQPQHFGDGTRLSIL.

Remarks on this clone: Other DNA sequences of this sample code for an identical CDR3. V is TRBV5-1 and J is TRBJ2-3; TRBD2 agrees at 15 bases. Per germline, CDR1 SGHRS and CDR2 YFSETQ. The CDR3 length is 16 residues. The V gene end was trimmed by 4 bases and the J gene end by 3 bases; junction bases not matched to a gene: 3. CDR3 bases: TGCGCCAGCAGCCCCGGGACTAGCGGGAGGACAGATACGCAGTATTTT. Encoded protein: CASSPGTSGRTDTQYF.

The chain joins TRBV24-1 to TRBJ2-3, with a tentative D call TRBD1 (5 bases). CDR1 is KGHDR, CDR2 SFDVKD, per germline. V was shortened by 4 bases and J by 0 bases, with 10 bases between the two germline ends. This CDR3 has 15 residues. The CDR3 bases are TGTGCCACCAGTGACCAGGGATCCAGCACAGATACGCAGTATTTT. Translating it yields CATSDQGSSTDTQYF.

J is TRBJ1-1 and V is TRBV18; 7 bases are shared with TRBD1. The CDR3 covers 14 residues. Trimming cost V 5 bases and J 2 bases; bases outside gene matches: 5. Germline CDR1 is KGHSH and CDR2 is LQKENI. In DNA form, the CDR3 reads TGTGCCAGCTCATGGGGACAGACCAACACTGAAGCTTTCTTT. It is translated as CASSWGQTNTEAFF.

The chain combines TRBV7-8 with TRBJ2-1; 11 bases are a match to TRBD2. The CDR3 is 16 residues long. V lost 0 bases to trimming and J lost 4 bases; unmatched junction nucleotides: 2. CDR1 SGHVS and CDR2 FQNEAQ come from the germline V gene. The CDR3, as DNA: TGTGCCAGCAGCTTAGCGGGGACTAGCGGTTACAATGAGCAGTTCTTC. Protein sequence: CASSLAGTSGYNEQFF.

CDR3 in amino acids: CASSSRQGAGTEAFF. Written as DNA, the CDR3 is TGTGCCAGCAGCTCCCGACAGGGGGCAGGAACTGAAGCTTTCTTT. The V call is TRBV3-1 (or the pseudogene TRBV3-2), the J call TRBJ1-1, with TRBD1 matching 10 bases. CDR3 length: 15 residues. V dropped 5 bases and J dropped 5; count of bases not matched to a gene: 8. In germline, CDR1 is LGHDT, CDR2 YNNKEL (reference sequence).

This sequence joins TRBV5-4 and TRBJ2-2; perhaps TRBD1 as D (5 bases). The V and J ends lost 0 bases and 0 bases respectively, with 12 bases between them. The CDR3 sequence is 17 residues long. From germline, CDR1 is SGHNT and CDR2 YYREEE (reference sequence). DNA of the CDR3: TGTGCCAGCAGCTTGGGGTTGGGGCCGGCGAACACCGGGGAGCTGTTTTTT. Its protein is CASSLGLGPANTGELFF.

V gene TRBV6-5 combines with J gene TRBJ2-7; a possible D gene is TRBD1 (5 bases). CDR1 and CDR2 from the germline V gene are MNHEY and SVGAGI. CDR3 length: 13 amino acids. The V end was cut by 3 bases, the J end by 5 bases, with 11 bases between. The CDR3 region is CASSYSQGDEQYF. In nucleotides, the CDR3 is TGTGCCAGCAGTTATTCGCAAGGGGACGAGCAGTACTTC.

The CDR3 DNA sequence: TGCGCCAGCAGCCAAGATCGTCCCAGTTACAATGAGCAGTTCTTC. This gives the protein CASSQDRPSYNEQFF. The rearrangement links TRBV4-3 to TRBJ2-1; no clear D gene. CDR1 and CDR2 from the germline V gene are LGHNA and YSLEER. The CDR3 extends over 15 amino acids. Between the trimmed V and J ends, which lost 0 bases and 4 bases, there was a span of 10 bases.

Turning to this clone: In the same sample, other DNA sequences code for this CDR3. The chain is built from TRBV12-3 or TRBV12-4 and TRBJ1-1; unclear D gene. V was pared by 2 bases and J by 0 bases, with 4 bases between. The CDR3 consists of 13 residues. CDR3 coding DNA: TGTGCCAGCAGTTTACAAATGAACACTGAAGCTTTCTTT. It encodes CASSLQMNTEAFF.

This chain uses TRBV10-3 with TRBJ2-2; TRBD1 matches at 10 bases. This CDR3 contains 15 residues. Germline V gene sequence: CDR1 ENHRY, CDR2 SYGVKD. V lost 10 bases to trimming and J lost 3 bases; unmatched junction nucleotides: 8. The CDR3 DNA is TGTGCCACGCTCCGGGACAGGGGATACACCGGGGAGCTGTTTTTT. Translation gives CATLRDRGYTGELFF.